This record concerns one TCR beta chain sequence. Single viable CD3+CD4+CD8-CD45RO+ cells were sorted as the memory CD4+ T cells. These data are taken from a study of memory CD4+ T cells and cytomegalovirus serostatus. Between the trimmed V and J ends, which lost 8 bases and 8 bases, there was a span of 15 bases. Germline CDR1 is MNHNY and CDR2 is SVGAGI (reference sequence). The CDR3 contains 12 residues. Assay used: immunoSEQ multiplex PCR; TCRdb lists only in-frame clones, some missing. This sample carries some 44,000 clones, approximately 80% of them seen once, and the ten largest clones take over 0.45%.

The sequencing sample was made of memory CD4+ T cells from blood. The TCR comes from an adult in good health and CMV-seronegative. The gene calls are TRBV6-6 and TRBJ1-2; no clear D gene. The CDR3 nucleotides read TGTGCCAGCGGTAGGAGCTCCGACGGCTACACCTTC. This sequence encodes CASGRSSDGYTF.